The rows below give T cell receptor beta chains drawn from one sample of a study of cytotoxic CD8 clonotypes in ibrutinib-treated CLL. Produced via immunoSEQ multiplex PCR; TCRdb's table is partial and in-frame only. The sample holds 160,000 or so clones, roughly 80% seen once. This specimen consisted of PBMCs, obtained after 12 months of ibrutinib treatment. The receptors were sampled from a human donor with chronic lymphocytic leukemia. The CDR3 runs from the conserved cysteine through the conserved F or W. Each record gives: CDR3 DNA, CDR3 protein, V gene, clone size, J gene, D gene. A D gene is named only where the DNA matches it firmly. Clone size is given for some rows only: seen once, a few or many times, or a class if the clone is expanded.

TGTGCCAGCTCGCCCTCTAATAATCAGCCCCAGCATTTT	CASSPSNNQPQHF	TRBV18	once	TRBJ1-5	NA
TGTGCCAGCTCTGGGACTAGCGGGAGGTCGTACCAAGAGACCCAGTACTTC	CASSGTSGRSYQETQYF	TRBV18	NA	TRBJ2-5	TRBD2
TGTGCCAGCACCAAGACCTGGGGGGGTGGGCAGTACTTC	CASTKTWGGGQYF	TRBV6-5	NA	TRBJ2-7	TRBD2
TGTGCCAGCAGCGTCTTCCCGGCGGGTAATGAAAAACTGTTTTTT	CASSVFPAGNEKLFF	TRBV9	NA	TRBJ1-4	NA
TGTGCCATCAGGGGACAGAGCTCCTACGAGCAGTACTTC	CAIRGQSSYEQYF	TRBV10-3	NA	TRBJ2-7	TRBD1
TGCGCCAGCAGTCACTCCGACCGGGGATTAATTGCTTTCTTT	CASSHSDRGLIAFF	TRBV23-1	NA	TRBJ1-1	NA
TGTGCCAGCACCGGCAGGGTTTCCTACAATGAGCAGTTCTTC	CASTGRVSYNEQFF	TRBV5-8	few	TRBJ2-1	NA
TGCAGCGTCGATGGGGACAGTAGAGAGACCCAGTACTTC	CSVDGDSRETQYF	TRBV29-1	NA	TRBJ2-5	TRBD1
TGCGCCAGCAGTGGGTCAGAAGTGGGAGGTGGGGGGATCAGCACAGATACGCAGTATTTT	CASSGSEVGGGGISTDTQYF	TRBV10-1	NA	TRBJ2-3	NA
TGTGCCAGCTCACCGCGAGGGGACAGAGACGAGCAGTACTTC	CASSPRGDRDEQYF	TRBV18	NA	TRBJ2-7	TRBD1
TGTGCCAGCAGTTACCGTCCGGGAAACCTGGGTGAAAAACTGTTTTTT	CASSYRPGNLGEKLFF	TRBV6-5	once	TRBJ1-4	NA